This TCR beta chain was sequenced for a study of Graves' ophthalmopathy and Graves' hyperthyroidism. Disease in donors with ophthalmopathy had moderate-to-severe activity, CAS ≥3, NOSPECS ≥4 and under 3 months' duration. Researchers took RNA transcripts and amplified TCR beta CDR3 regions from them. An initial RT-PCR round employing HTBI primers preceded a second-round multiplex PCR. TCRdb re-analysed the multiplex PCR reads in MiXCR, keeping a single row per CDR3 protein. Of approximately 330,000 distinct CDR3 sequences listed, roughly a sixth are singletons. V dropped 4 bases and J dropped 6; count of bases not matched to a gene: 15. The length of the CDR3 is 16 residues. Germline V lookup: CDR1 SGHRS, CDR2 YFSETQ. This clonotype occurred many times.

Sequencing was carried out using peripheral blood. The clonotype was recovered from an adult man with Graves' ophthalmopathy. The chain links TRBV5-1 to TRBJ1-2, with 7 bases lining up with TRBD1. CDR3 DNA: TGCGCCAGCAGCGCCGGGACAGATACGCTTTGGCATGGCTACACCTTC. This translates into CASSAGTDTLWHGYTF.